Each of the 29 T cell receptor beta chains below was sequenced from the same sample in a study of identical twins. TCRdb re-called the 5' RACE reads through MiXCR, storing one row per CDR3 protein. The sample includes 350,000 to 450,000 distinct CDR3 sequences, under 20% of them seen just once. Sequencing input: naive T cells sorted from blood. The receptors were sampled from a man aged 45-65 years in good health.

This clonotype was found many times. The chain links TRBV12-3 or TRBV12-4 to TRBJ2-5, with TRBD2 as a possible D gene (5 bases). The V and J ends lost 4 bases and 10 bases respectively, with 13 bases between them. The CDR3 loop spans 12 amino acids. The CDR3 DNA is TGTGCCAGCAGTTGGACTGGCCGGGGCCAGTACTTC. Encoded protein: CASSWTGRGQYF.

The V call is TRBV15, the J call TRBJ2-1; the match to TRBD2 covers 11 bases. The ends lost 0 bases at V and 7 bases at J; junction bases unmatched: 5. Germline CDR1 is LNHNV and CDR2 is YYDKDF (reference sequence). The CDR3 totals 16 residues. In DNA, the CDR3 is TGTGCCACCAGCAGAGATGTAGCGGGGGGGCTGAATGAGCAGTTCTTC. This translates into CATSRDVAGGLNEQFF.

The CDR3 nucleotides read TGTGCCAGCAGTTCCGGGACAGGGGGCATTCAGCCCCAGCATTTT. Encoded protein: CASSSGTGGIQPQHF. V usage is TRBV6-5 and J usage is TRBJ1-5, with 12 bases lining up with TRBD1. The CDR3 spans 15 residues. V lost 4 bases, J lost 6 bases, and 4 bases stayed unmatched. Germline assignment: CDR1 MNHEY and CDR2 SVGAGI.

The rearrangement links TRBV28 to TRBJ2-5, with a possible D match to TRBD2 (6 bases). V was cut by 10 bases and J by 2 bases, with 14 bases left in between. The CDR3 extends over 13 amino acids. Germline CDR1 MDHEN, CDR2 SYDVKM. CDR3 coding DNA: TGTGCCACCGACGTGGGGACTCAAGAGACCCAGTACTTC. Amino acids: CATDVGTQETQYF.

This clonotype showed up many times. The chain couples TRBV12-3 or TRBV12-4 to TRBJ2-5, with D possibly being TRBD1 (5 bases). There are 13 residues in the CDR3. The germline V and J ends were trimmed by 6 bases and 5 bases, with 13 bases remaining between them. CDR3 nucleotide sequence: TGTGCCAGCAGATCCAGGGTGGGGGAGACCCAGTACTTC. It translates to CASRSRVGETQYF.

The rearrangement joins TRBV20-1 to TRBJ2-1, with TRBD2 as a possible D gene (5 bases). CDR3 length: 15 amino acids. V was pared by 0 bases and J by 5 bases, with 14 bases between. Germline assignment: CDR1 DFQATT and CDR2 SNEGSKA (reference sequence). CDR3 protein: CSARELGRGNNEQFF. The CDR3 DNA reads TGCAGTGCTAGAGAGTTGGGTCGAGGGAACAATGAGCAGTTCTTC.

This chain joins TRBV12-3 or TRBV12-4 and TRBJ2-3; TRBD2 matches at 9 bases. This CDR3 is 15 amino acids long. V gave up 3 bases and J gave up 4 bases; unmatched junction bases: 5. The CDR3 protein is CASSFGSGSSDTQYF. The CDR3 region has the DNA TGTGCCAGCAGTTTCGGTAGCGGGAGTTCAGATACGCAGTATTTT.

The rearrangement uses TRBV28 and TRBJ2-3; the D is unclear. The CDR3 contains 14 residues. From germline, CDR1 is MDHEN and CDR2 SYDVKM. Trimming cost V 3 bases and J 4 bases, with 11 bases left between them. The CDR3, as DNA: TGTGCCAGCAGTTTGCTCCCTTACCCAGATACGCAGTATTTT. Translated: CASSLLPYPDTQYF. The full variable domain, with the rest looked up from reference TRBV28 and TRBJ2-3, is DVKVTQSSRYLVKRTGEKVFLECVQDMDHENMFWYRQDPGLGLRLIYFSYDVKMKEKGDIPEGYSVSREKKERFSLILESASTNQTSMYLCASSLLPYPDTQYFGPGTRLTVL.

This clonotype was seen a few times. This chain uses TRBV27 with TRBJ1-2; D gene unclear. The CDR3 runs 13 residues. Between the trimmed V and J ends, which lost 2 bases and 8 bases, there was a span of 12 bases. Germline CDR1 reads MNHEY; CDR2 reads SMNVEV (reference sequence). In DNA form, the CDR3 reads TGTGCCAGCAGTTTAGGTGCCCTCGACGGCTACACCTTC. It codes for CASSLGALDGYTF.

This clonotype was picked up a small number of times. The J gene is TRBJ2-5, the V gene TRBV21-1; the D call TRBD1 from the table was never checked on the DNA. TRBV21-1 is termed a pseudogene. The CDR3 contains 15 residues. The CDR3 sequence: CASSKLDRQKETQYF. DNA of the CDR3: TGTGCCAGCAGCAAATTGGACAGGCAGAAAGAGACCCAGTACTTC.

The sample holds a few counts of this clonotype. In nucleotides, the CDR3 is TGCAGCGTTGAAATCGGCAGGGGGCCCGCCTACGAGCAGTACTTC. This translates into CSVEIGRGPAYEQYF. The V call is TRBV29-1, the J call TRBJ2-7; 8 nucleotides match TRBD1. The germline V gene encodes CDR1 SQVTM and CDR2 ANQGSEA. V was pared by 2 bases and J by 2 bases, with 8 bases of the junction left unmatched. CDR3 length equals 15 residues.

The V and J genes are TRBV28 and TRBJ1-1; the D gene is possibly TRBD1 (6 bases). In germline, CDR1 is MDHEN, CDR2 SYDVKM. Trimming stripped 11 bases from V and 6 bases from J, with 19 bases between. This CDR3 spans 13 amino acids. CDR3: CAGKRQGLAEAFF. The CDR3 DNA is TGTGCCGGGAAGAGGCAGGGGCTGGCTGAAGCTTTCTTT.

The chain carries TRBV24-1 and TRBJ1-2; 11 positions agree with TRBD1. The CDR3 loop spans 15 amino acids. J gave up 4 bases and V 3 bases, and 3 bases lay outside the gene matches. Germline CDR1 reads KGHDR; CDR2 reads SFDVKD. CDR3: CATSDAGTGGYGYTF. CDR3 nucleotide sequence: TGTGCCACCAGTGATGCCGGGACAGGGGGCTATGGCTACACCTTC.

This clonotype was detected ten times or more. The genes are TRBV29-1 and TRBJ2-7; tentatively, D is TRBD1 (5 bases). CDR3 length: 11 amino acids. Trimming took off 5 bases at V and 3 bases at J, with 8 bases between the two ends. Germline CDR1 is SQVTM and CDR2 is ANQGSEA. The CDR3 loop is CSVQQVYEQYF. The DNA for the CDR3 is TGCAGCGTTCAACAGGTCTACGAGCAGTACTTC.

This clonotype came up a few times. V usage is TRBV20-1 and J usage is TRBJ1-4; tentatively, D is TRBD1 (6 bases). This CDR3 has 15 amino acids. From germline, CDR1 is DFQATT and CDR2 SNEGSKA (reference sequence). Trimming shortened V by 1 base and J by 8 bases, and 17 bases separated the two germline ends. The CDR3 protein is CSARVGGGAGEKLFF. The CDR3 DNA reads as TGCAGTGCTAGAGTTGGGGGGGGGGCAGGGGAAAAACTGTTTTTT.

This clonotype appeared a few times. The chain joins TRBV12-3 or TRBV12-4 to TRBJ1-1; D possibly corresponds to TRBD1 (6 bases). V dropped 6 bases and J dropped 4 bases, with 12 bases sitting between them. This CDR3 comprises 13 residues. CDR3 coding DNA: TGTGCCAGCAGGCTTACAGGGCCCACTGAAGCTTTCTTT. Its protein is CASRLTGPTEAFF.

This clonotype was seen ten or more times. The chain combines TRBV4-3 with TRBJ1-1; D uncertain. Germline lookup yields CDR1 LGHNA and CDR2 YSLEER. The length of the CDR3 is 13 residues. V shed 4 bases and J shed 0 bases, with 6 bases lying between them. This CDR3 reads CASSLELNTEAFF. CDR3 nucleotide sequence: TGCGCCAGCAGCCTGGAGCTGAACACTGAAGCTTTCTTT.

The chain is built from TRBV29-1 and TRBJ2-1, with 13 positions matching TRBD2. Germline V lookup: CDR1 SQVTM, CDR2 ANQGSEA. V dropped 2 bases and J dropped 6; count of bases not matched to a gene: 13. The CDR3 runs to 18 residues. The CDR3 is CSVEFRTSGSRSVNEQFF. The CDR3 coding sequence is TGCAGCGTTGAATTTAGGACTAGCGGGAGTCGTTCAGTCAATGAGCAGTTCTTC.

This clonotype was detected many times. V and J are TRBV12-3 or TRBV12-4 and TRBJ1-4; D unclear. CDR3 size: 14 residues. V was clipped by 3 bases and J by 8 bases, with 13 bases between them. For the CDR3, the DNA is TGTGCCAGCAGTTTCGGCACCCGGGAAGAAAAACTGTTTTTT. Its translation: CASSFGTREEKLFF.

In this sample, this clonotype turned up a few times. The gene calls are TRBV4-2 and TRBJ1-5; a possible D gene is TRBD1 (6 bases). The CDR3 extends over 13 amino acids. Looked up from germline, CDR1 is LGHNA and CDR2 is YNFKEQ. V lost 2 bases, J lost 7 bases, and 9 bases lay in between. The DNA for the CDR3 is TGTGCCAGCAGCCAAACAAGGGGGCAGCCCCAGCATTTT. Translation: CASSQTRGQPQHF.

The chain couples TRBV7-6 to TRBJ2-7; no clear D gene. V lost 1 base, J lost 2 bases, and 6 bases lay in between. The CDR3 length is 13 residues. Germline-derived CDR1 and CDR2 are SGHVS and FNYEAQ. DNA of the CDR3: TGTGCCAGCAGCTTAGATTATGCCTACGAGCAGTACTTC. Protein sequence: CASSLDYAYEQYF.

This clonotype showed up many times. In nucleotides, the CDR3 is TGTGCCACCAGCGCCCCAGGGGCTCAGCCCCAGCATTTT. Translated, it gives CATSAPGAQPQHF. This sequence joins TRBV15 and TRBJ1-5; possibly TRBD1 for D (6 bases). From germline, CDR1 is LNHNV and CDR2 YYDKDF (reference sequence). The ends were cut back, 5 bases at V and 6 bases at J, with 11 bases in the middle. This CDR3 has 13 residues.

The rearrangement links TRBV20-1 to TRBJ1-1; 8 nucleotides match TRBD1. Per the germline V gene, CDR1 is DFQATT and CDR2 is SNEGSKA (reference sequence). V dropped 1 base and J dropped 4; count of bases not matched to a gene: 17. The CDR3 runs to 18 residues. CDR3 residues: CSARAYRGIVRWGTEAFF. CDR3 in DNA: TGCAGTGCTAGAGCTTACAGGGGGATCGTTAGATGGGGCACTGAAGCTTTCTTT.

This clonotype was recorded a few times. The chain combines TRBV20-1 with TRBJ2-3, with D possibly being TRBD2 (5 bases). The CDR3 is 14 residues long. Trimming took 5 bases from V and 0 from J, leaving 12 bases between them. Germline-derived CDR1 and CDR2 are DFQATT and SNEGSKA (reference sequence). The DNA for the CDR3 is TGCAGTGCTGACGGACTGGGGAGCACAGATACGCAGTATTTT. Protein: CSADGLGSTDTQYF.

The rearrangement uses TRBV5-5 and TRBJ2-7; 8 bases match TRBD1. The CDR3 length is 14 residues. Germline V CDR1 and CDR2: SGHKS, YYEKEE (reference sequence). Germline trimming cut 0 bases from V and 4 bases from J; bases unmatched to any gene: 3. The CDR3 sequence: CASSLEQGVYEQYF. The CDR3 DNA reads TGTGCCAGCAGCTTGGAACAGGGGGTGTACGAGCAGTACTTC. Combining the CDR3 with reference TRBV5-5 and TRBJ2-7 gives the whole variable domain DAGVTQSPTHLIKTRGQQVTLRCSPISGHKSVSWYQQVLGQGPQFIFQYYEKEERGRGNFPDRFSARQFPNYSSELNVNALLLGDSALYLCASSLEQGVYEQYFGPGTRLTVT.

This clonotype came up many times. The chain has TRBV11-2 and TRBJ2-3; D possibly corresponds to TRBD2 (5 bases). CDR1 is SGHAT, CDR2 FQNNGV, per germline. The CDR3 length is 18 residues. V gave up 2 bases and J gave up 4 bases, with 22 bases separating them. The CDR3 loop is CASSLSYALDLVADTQYF. In DNA form, the CDR3 reads TGTGCCAGCAGCTTATCTTATGCCCTGGACTTGGTGGCAGATACGCAGTATTTT.

This clonotype appeared many times. The CDR3 bases are TGCGCCAGCAGCTTCCCCGTGACGGGCCAAGAGACCCAGTACTTC. Translation: CASSFPVTGQETQYF. The rearrangement uses TRBV5-1 and TRBJ2-5; D is unclear. The CDR3 consists of 15 residues. Trimming left V 2 bases short and J 1 base short, with 12 bases between. Looked up from germline, CDR1 is SGHRS and CDR2 is YFSETQ. The full variable domain, in which reference TRBV5-1 and TRBJ2-5 provide the parts outside the CDR3, is KAGVTQTPRYLIKTRGQQVTLSCSPISGHRSVSWYQQTPGQGLQFLFEYFSETQRNKGNFPGRFSGRQFSNSRSEMNVSTLELGDSALYLCASSFPVTGQETQYFGPGTRLLVL.

This clonotype was detected ten times or more. The rearrangement uses TRBV5-6 and TRBJ2-7; possibly TRBD1 for D (5 bases). The CDR3 sequence is 13 residues long. Trimming cost V 4 bases and J 2 bases, with 10 bases left between them. The germline CDR1 and CDR2 sequences are SGHDT and YYEEEE. The CDR3 DNA sequence: TGTGCCAGCAGCCCCGGCAGGGCCTACGAGCAGTACTTC. Encoded protein: CASSPGRAYEQYF.

The rearrangement uses TRBV27 and TRBJ2-1; TRBD2 matches at 12 bases. From germline, CDR1 is MNHEY and CDR2 SMNVEV (reference sequence). The V segment lost 4 bases and the J segment 10 bases; nucleotides outside the gene matches: 8. CDR3 length equals 15 residues. For the CDR3, the DNA is TGTGCCAGCAGTTACGGACTAGCGGGAATTGCCGAGCAGTTCTTC. Translating it yields CASSYGLAGIAEQFF.